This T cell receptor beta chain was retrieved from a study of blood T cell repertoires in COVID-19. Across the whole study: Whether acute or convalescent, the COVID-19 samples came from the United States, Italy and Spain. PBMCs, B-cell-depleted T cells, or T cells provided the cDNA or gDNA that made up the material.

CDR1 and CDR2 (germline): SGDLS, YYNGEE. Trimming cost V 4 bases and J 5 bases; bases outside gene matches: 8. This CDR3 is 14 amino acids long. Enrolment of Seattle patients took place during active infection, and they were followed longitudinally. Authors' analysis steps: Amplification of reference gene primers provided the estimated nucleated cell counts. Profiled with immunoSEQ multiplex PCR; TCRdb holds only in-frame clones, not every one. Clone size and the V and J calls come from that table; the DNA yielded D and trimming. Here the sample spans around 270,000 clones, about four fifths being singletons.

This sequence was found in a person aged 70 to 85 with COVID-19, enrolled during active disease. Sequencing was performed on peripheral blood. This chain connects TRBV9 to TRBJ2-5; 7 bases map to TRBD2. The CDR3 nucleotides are TGTGCCAGCAGCTCCGGACCGCGGGGGGAGACCCAGTACTTC. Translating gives CASSSGPRGETQYF.